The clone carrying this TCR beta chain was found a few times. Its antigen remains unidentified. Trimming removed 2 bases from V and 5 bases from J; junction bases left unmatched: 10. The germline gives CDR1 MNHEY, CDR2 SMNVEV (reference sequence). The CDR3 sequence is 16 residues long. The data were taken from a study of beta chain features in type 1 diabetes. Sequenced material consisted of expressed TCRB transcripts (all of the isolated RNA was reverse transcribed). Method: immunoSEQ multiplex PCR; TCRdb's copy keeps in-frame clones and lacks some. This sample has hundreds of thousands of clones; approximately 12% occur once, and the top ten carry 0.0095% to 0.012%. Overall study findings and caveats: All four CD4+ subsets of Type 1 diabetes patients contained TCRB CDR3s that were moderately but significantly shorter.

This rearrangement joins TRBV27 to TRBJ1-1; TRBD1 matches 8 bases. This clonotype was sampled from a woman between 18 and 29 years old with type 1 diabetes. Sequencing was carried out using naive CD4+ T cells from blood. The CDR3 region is CASSLVRGRGRTEAFF. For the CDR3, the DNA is TGTGCCAGCAGTTTAGTCAGGGGGCGCGGTAGGACTGAAGCTTTCTTT.